Listed below are T cell receptor beta chains from one sample, sequenced in a study of T-cell reconstitution after alpha-beta-depleted transplantation in children. TCRdb called the PCR reads again in MiXCR, with one record for every CDR3 protein. The sample records about half a million distinct CDR3 sequences, around 13% being singletons. The starting material was PBMCs from the stem cell graft donor, obtained from the stem cell graft. The source of these receptors is a human donor who donated a stem cell graft to a child with combined immunodeficiency. Both conserved end residues are part of each CDR3. D genes are given only for firm matches. Not all rows give a size; the values are once, few, many and, for expanded clones, a class.

clone_size,v_call,d_call,j_call,cdr3_aa,cdr3_nt
-,TRBV18,-,TRBJ2-5,CASSPPKPVETQYF,TGTGCCAGCTCACCACCTAAGCCGGTAGAGACCCAGTACTTC
many,TRBV12-3/TRBV12-4,TRBD2,TRBJ2-7,CASSLASGGDTTEQYF,TGTGCCAGCAGTTTAGCCAGCGGGGGGGATACTACCGAGCAGTACTTC
-,TRBV29-1,-,TRBJ2-5,CSVSGTQKRTQYF,TGCAGCGTGAGCGGGACACAAAAAAGGACCCAGTACTTC
many,TRBV12-3/TRBV12-4,TRBD1,TRBJ2-1,CASSPLGGQEFGEQFF,TGTGCCAGCAGTCCACTGGGCGGACAGGAGTTCGGTGAGCAGTTCTTC
few,TRBV5-1,TRBD1,TRBJ2-1,CASTKTGDNEQFF,TGCGCCAGCACGAAGACAGGGGACAATGAGCAGTTCTTC
-,TRBV12-3/TRBV12-4,-,TRBJ2-5,CASSLVLVGPGETQYF,TGTGCCAGCAGTTTGGTTTTAGTGGGGCCGGGGGAGACCCAGTACTTC
-,TRBV11-1,-,TRBJ2-3,CASSLARFSEAPTDTQYF,TGTGCCAGCAGCTTAGCGCGGTTTAGCGAGGCCCCCACAGATACGCAGTATTTT
many,TRBV4-3,TRBD1,TRBJ2-5,CASSLGQGVGSETQYF,TGCGCCAGCAGCCTGGGACAGGGGGTGGGGTCAGAGACCCAGTACTTC
-,TRBV4-3,TRBD1,TRBJ2-5,CASSQQGTGGQETQYF,TGCGCCAGCAGCCAACAGGGGACAGGGGGACAAGAGACCCAGTACTTC
few,TRBV27,TRBD1,TRBJ2-7,CASRAWGQSNEQYF,TGTGCCAGCAGGGCATGGGGACAGAGCAACGAGCAGTACTTC
few,TRBV28,-,TRBJ2-2,CASSLLQGTTGELFF,TGTGCCAGCAGTTTATTGCAGGGAACCACCGGGGAGCTGTTTTTT
many,TRBV12-3/TRBV12-4,TRBD2,TRBJ2-1,CATSGLAEYNEQFF,TGTGCCACGTCCGGGCTAGCGGAATACAATGAGCAGTTCTTC
few,TRBV20-1,-,TRBJ1-2,CSARSLETENYGYTF,TGCAGTGCTAGATCCCTTGAGACAGAAAACTATGGCTACACCTTC
-,TRBV12-3/TRBV12-4,-,TRBJ2-7,CASSFGVLAFFPQYF,TGTGCCAGCAGTTTCGGGGTCCTCGCCTTTTTTCCTCAGTACTTC
few,TRBV5-4,TRBD2,TRBJ2-3,CASRGGSSTDTQYF,TGTGCCAGCAGGGGCGGGAGTAGCACAGATACGCAGTATTTT
few,TRBV12-3/TRBV12-4,TRBD1,TRBJ2-7,CASSFGGTGGNF,TGTGCCAGCAGTTTCGGTGGGACAGGTGGAAACTTC
few,TRBV12-3/TRBV12-4,-,TRBJ1-5,CASRWDGQPQHF,TGTGCCAGCAGGTGGGACGGTCAGCCCCAGCATTTT
-,TRBV10-3,TRBD2,TRBJ2-7,CAISEPGLAANYEQYF,TGTGCCATCAGTGAGCCGGGACTAGCGGCCAACTACGAGCAGTACTTC
many,TRBV6-2/TRBV6-3,-,TRBJ2-6,CASSYSGDMTF,TGTGCCAGCAGTTACTCAGGGGACATGACTTTC
few,TRBV7-2,TRBD1,TRBJ2-5,CASSATGSETQYF,TGTGCCAGCAGCGCGACAGGGTCAGAGACCCAGTACTTC
-,TRBV15,TRBD2,TRBJ2-1,CATSRDPHRGSRNEQFF,TGTGCCACCAGCAGAGATCCCCATCGCGGGAGTCGAAATGAGCAGTTCTTC
few,TRBV7-2,-,TRBJ1-6,CASSWDGTYNSPLHF,TGTGCCAGCAGCTGGGACGGTACATATAATTCACCCCTCCACTTT
few,TRBV4-2,-,TRBJ2-3,CASSQELNTQYF,TGTGCCAGCAGCCAAGAATTAAATACGCAGTATTTT
few,TRBV11-2,-,TRBJ2-1,CASSLDPTGYNEQFF,TGTGCCAGCAGCTTAGATCCTACAGGATACAATGAGCAGTTCTTC
-,TRBV7-6,-,TRBJ2-1,CASSLVGANPFF,TGTGCCAGCAGCTTAGTAGGGGCCAATCCGTTCTTC
-,TRBV12-3/TRBV12-4,-,TRBJ2-3,CASSLDVSTDTQYF,TGTGCCAGCAGTTTAGACGTCAGCACAGATACGCAGTATTTT
-,TRBV20-1,-,TRBJ2-3,CSASGGQMGTDTQYF,TGCAGTGCTAGCGGGGGGCAGATGGGTACAGATACGCAGTATTTT
-,TRBV18,-,TRBJ2-3,CASSPQVGNTDTQYF,TGTGCCAGCTCACCACAGGTCGGGAACACAGATACGCAGTATTTT
-,TRBV4-3,TRBD2,TRBJ2-3,CASSQTSGARTDTQYF,TGCGCCAGCAGCCAGACCAGCGGGGCACGCACAGATACGCAGTATTTT
-,TRBV28,-,TRBJ1-3,CASSLTPSPFSGNTIYF,TGTGCCAGCAGTTTAACTCCCAGCCCCTTCTCTGGAAACACCATATATTTT
many,TRBV30,-,TRBJ2-7,CAWRVRGGNEQYF,TGTGCCTGGAGGGTTAGGGGTGGAAACGAGCAGTACTTC
-,TRBV20-1,TRBD2,TRBJ2-5,CSARGPGLAGPRAQYF,TGCAGTGCTAGAGGCCCGGGACTAGCGGGGCCTAGGGCCCAGTACTTC
many,TRBV12-3/TRBV12-4,-,TRBJ1-1,CASSPPITAKAFF,TGTGCCAGCAGTCCCCCGATAACTGCCAAAGCTTTCTTT
many,TRBV6-1,-,TRBJ2-7,CASPGAGYEQYF,TGTGCCAGCCCGGGGGCAGGCTACGAGCAGTACTTC